This record concerns one T cell receptor beta chain sequence. The antigen it binds to is not known. Base qualities were left out, and no much larger clone turns up one base away. A second Seattle source provided samples from volunteer blood donors who had recovered from COVID-19. Collaborating institutions collected whole blood in K2EDTA tubes following their own protocols. For TCRbeta analysis, collaborators shipped samples in one of three forms: frozen whole blood, isolated PBMCs, or DNA extracted from either of those sample types. This entry comes from a study of blood T cell repertoires in COVID-19 (TCRdb year 2020). General notes on the study: Collaborator samples came from the United States, Italy and Spain and covered acute and convalescent phases of COVID-19. The prospective study material was composed of cDNA or gDNA derived from T cells, B-cell-depleted T cells, or PBMCs. Subjects who had been exposed to COVID-19, were actively infected with it, or had recovered from it provided the deeply sampled blood TCRbeta repertoires that made up the dataset. The repertoires were released in a freely available public database meant as a resource for research on the immune response to SARS-CoV-2. Samples came from the ongoing ImmuneRACE study (first 160 participants) plus 1,254 subjects from 6 global collaborators. The sample metadata nearly always contained a de-identified subject ID, COVID-19 status, age in years and sex. Where available, HLA class I and class II types were taken from metadata supplied by the sample provider and were not determined by assay-based typing.

TCRbeta CDR3 regions were amplified from genomic DNA using the immunoSEQ Assay, a bias-controlled multiplex PCR. The paper's processing steps were these. Nucleated cell counts per sample were estimated from amplification of reference gene primers within the assay. Sequence reads were collapsed and filtered to measure the absolute abundance of every unique TCRbeta CDR3 rearrangement. Productive Simpson clonality was computed per sample as the square root of Simpson's diversity index over productive rearrangements. TCRdb obtained this table from immuneACCESS and retained in-frame rearrangements with V and J assigned. These tables miss some clones; where compared with another copy, unresolved V genes account for less than half of the shortfall, and the remainder is unexplained. Clone size and V and J calls were adopted from that table, with D and trimming inferred from the DNA. The sample profile shows about 260,000 clones; 70% to 90% of them were found once. Roughly 4.5% of the sample comes from the top ten.

Summary of the overall study and its limitations: The amount of clinical and demographic metadata varied by source and participant and was provided uncurated.

The clonotype comes from a man between 60 and 70 years old who had recovered from COVID-19. The material sequenced was peripheral blood.

The nucleotide sequence reads TGTGCCAGCAGTTCAAGGACAGGGGGCGGCTATGGCTACACCTTC. Its translation is CASSSRTGGGYGYTF. The V gene is TRBV27 and the J gene is TRBJ1-2; TRBD1 lines up with 11 middle nucleotides. The CDR3 starts with the cysteine, ends with the phenylalanine, and has 15 residues. Only CDR3 DNA is held: 45 bases, read in frame from base 1. Clipping removes 4 bases from V and 4 bases from J, with 5 as the unmatched junction base count. For CDR1 and CDR2, the germline V gene (reference sequence) lists MNHEY and SMNVEV.